Listed below are T cell receptor beta chains from one sample, sequenced in a study of T cells after yellow fever vaccination. MiXCR, applied by TCRdb to the 5' RACE reads, yields one record per CDR3 protein. The repertoire has some 400,000 distinct CDR3 sequences, around 6.5% of them found once; the top ten carry roughly 15%. The specimen comprised PBMCs, sampled 5 days after the yellow fever booster vaccination. The receptors were gathered from a man aged 25 to 40 who received the YFV17D yellow fever vaccine. CDR3s include the opening cysteine and the closing phenylalanine or tryptophan. The D gene is left open where the match is weak. Some rows mark clone size as missing; the rest say once, few, many or name a class of expanded clone.

V gene: TRBV20-1; J gene: TRBJ2-1; clone size: few; D gene: TRBD2; CDR3 DNA: TGCAGTGCTAGACGTGCGACTAGCGGGGGGACCTACAATGAGCAGTTCTTC; CDR3 protein: CSARRATSGGTYNEQFF
V gene: TRBV3-1; J gene: TRBJ2-1; clone size: NA; D gene: TRBD2; CDR3 DNA: TGTGCCAGCAGCCATATGGACAACGGGAGGAAATACAATGAGCAGTTCTTC; CDR3 protein: CASSHMDNGRKYNEQFF
V gene: TRBV10-3; J gene: TRBJ1-5; clone size: NA; D gene: NA; CDR3 DNA: TGTGCCATCAGTGACCCAGCCAAGATCGATCAGCCCCAGCATTTT; CDR3 protein: CAISDPAKIDQPQHF
V gene: TRBV9; J gene: TRBJ2-5; clone size: many; D gene: NA; CDR3 DNA: TGTGCCAGCAGCCAAACCACAGGGAACCAAGAGACCCAGTACTTC; CDR3 protein: CASSQTTGNQETQYF
V gene: TRBV20-1; J gene: TRBJ2-6; clone size: NA; D gene: NA; CDR3 DNA: TGCAGTGCTTCCCAACACTCTGGGGCCGACGTCCTGACTTTC; CDR3 protein: CSASQHSGADVLTF
V gene: TRBV11-2; J gene: TRBJ2-2; clone size: few; D gene: TRBD1; CDR3 DNA: TGTGCCAGCAGACTTGTTACCGGGACAGGCTTCTATTTCACCGGGGAGCTGTTTTTT; CDR3 protein: CASRLVTGTGFYFTGELFF
V gene: TRBV19; J gene: TRBJ1-5; clone size: NA; D gene: NA; CDR3 DNA: TGTGCCAGTAGTATAGAACCGAGGGGTGGACAGCCCCAGCATTTT; CDR3 protein: CASSIEPRGGQPQHF
V gene: TRBV29-1; J gene: TRBJ2-7; clone size: NA; D gene: TRBD2; CDR3 DNA: TGCAGCGCAGGGACTAGCGGGAGCTACGAGCAGTACTTC; CDR3 protein: CSAGTSGSYEQYF
V gene: TRBV20-1; J gene: TRBJ2-1; clone size: few; D gene: TRBD2; CDR3 DNA: TGCAGTGCTCGACCCGGGACTAGCGGGGTCTACAATGAGCAGTTCTTC; CDR3 protein: CSARPGTSGVYNEQFF
V gene: TRBV12-3/TRBV12-4; J gene: TRBJ2-3; clone size: NA; D gene: NA; CDR3 DNA: TGTGCCAGCAGTAACCTGGGGGGTCCAACAGATACGCAGTATTTT; CDR3 protein: CASSNLGGPTDTQYF
V gene: TRBV10-3; J gene: TRBJ2-2; clone size: NA; D gene: NA; CDR3 DNA: TGTGCCATCACCGGACCGAGCACCGGGGAGCTGTTTTTT; CDR3 protein: CAITGPSTGELFF
V gene: TRBV20-1; J gene: TRBJ1-4; clone size: few; D gene: NA; CDR3 DNA: TGCAGTGCTAGGGATCTTGGGGGCGATGAAAAACTGTTTTTT; CDR3 protein: CSARDLGGDEKLFF
V gene: TRBV5-1; J gene: TRBJ2-2; clone size: many; D gene: TRBD2; CDR3 DNA: TGCGCCAGCAGGTCGGGACTAGCAAACACCGGGGAGCTGTTTTTT; CDR3 protein: CASRSGLANTGELFF
V gene: TRBV7-6; J gene: TRBJ2-1; clone size: few; D gene: NA; CDR3 DNA: TGTGCCAGCAGCCCCAGTCACGGATCCTACAATGAGCAGTTCTTC; CDR3 protein: CASSPSHGSYNEQFF
V gene: TRBV7-2; J gene: TRBJ2-3; clone size: many; D gene: NA; CDR3 DNA: TGTGCCAGCAGCTTGAAAAGTAGAGGGCTCACAGATACGCAGTATTTT; CDR3 protein: CASSLKSRGLTDTQYF
V gene: TRBV4-3; J gene: TRBJ2-3; clone size: NA; D gene: NA; CDR3 DNA: TGCGCCAGCAGCCAGAGGGTAAACAGGGTCCTCCCCACAGATACGCAGTATTTT; CDR3 protein: CASSQRVNRVLPTDTQYF
V gene: TRBV24-1; J gene: TRBJ2-1; clone size: many; D gene: TRBD2; CDR3 DNA: TGTGCCACCAGTGACCCGGGAGGGCCCCTCCATTTC; CDR3 protein: CATSDPGGPLHF
V gene: TRBV12-3/TRBV12-4; J gene: TRBJ1-2; clone size: many; D gene: NA; CDR3 DNA: TGTGCCAGCACCCTGGGTCTGGCCCCCCACTATGGCTACACCTTC; CDR3 protein: CASTLGLAPHYGYTF
V gene: TRBV27; J gene: TRBJ1-4; clone size: NA; D gene: NA; CDR3 DNA: TGTGCCAGCAGTTTAAAAATTTGGGAAAAACTGTTTTTT; CDR3 protein: CASSLKIWEKLFF
V gene: TRBV19; J gene: TRBJ1-1; clone size: NA; D gene: NA; CDR3 DNA: TGTGCCAGTAAGAGGGTTATGGATGAAGCTTTCTTT; CDR3 protein: CASKRVMDEAFF
V gene: TRBV7-2; J gene: TRBJ2-3; clone size: many; D gene: NA; CDR3 DNA: TGTGCCAGCAGCCGGACCCGGACAGATACGCAGTATTTT; CDR3 protein: CASSRTRTDTQYF
V gene: TRBV6-1; J gene: TRBJ1-2; clone size: few; D gene: NA; CDR3 DNA: TGTGCCAGCAGTGAATTTAACTATGGCTACACCTTC; CDR3 protein: CASSEFNYGYTF
V gene: TRBV29-1; J gene: TRBJ2-5; clone size: NA; D gene: NA; CDR3 DNA: TGCAGCGTTGCAGAATCCGAGACCCAGTACTTC; CDR3 protein: CSVAESETQYF